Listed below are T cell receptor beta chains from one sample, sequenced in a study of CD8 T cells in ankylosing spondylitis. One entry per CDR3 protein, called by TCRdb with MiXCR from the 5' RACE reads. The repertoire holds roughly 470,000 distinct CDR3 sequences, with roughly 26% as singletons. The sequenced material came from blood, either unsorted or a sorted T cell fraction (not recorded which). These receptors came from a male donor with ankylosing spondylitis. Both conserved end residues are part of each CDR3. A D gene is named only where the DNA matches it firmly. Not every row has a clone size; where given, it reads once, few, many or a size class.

TGTGCCACCTCTGGCGGGGGCATCAATCAGCCCCAGCATTTT	CATSGGGINQPQHF	TRBJ1-5	TRBV6-2/TRBV6-3	NA	few
TGCAGTGCTTGGTCTAGGAATGAGCAGTTCTTC	CSAWSRNEQFF	TRBJ2-1	TRBV20-1	NA	few
TGTGCCAGCACCGAAGGTACCCGGGGCTATCGGCAGTACTTC	CASTEGTRGYRQYF	TRBJ2-7	TRBV2	NA	few
TGCAGTGCTAGGTTTAGCGGGAGTGTGAATGAGCAGTTCTTC	CSARFSGSVNEQFF	TRBJ2-1	TRBV20-1	TRBD2	NA
TGCAGTGCTAGTTCCGGGGGCACAGATACGCAGTATTTT	CSASSGGTDTQYF	TRBJ2-3	TRBV20-1	NA	NA
TGCAGCGCCGAGACAGGGCCGAACACTGAAGCTTTCTTT	CSAETGPNTEAFF	TRBJ1-1	TRBV29-1	TRBD1	few
TGTGCCAGCAGCAGGGGGCGAGGCATTCAGTACTTC	CASSRGRGIQYF	TRBJ2-4	TRBV12-3/TRBV12-4	TRBD1	NA
TGCAGTGCTAGATCAGGGGGAGAGACCCAGTACTTC	CSARSGGETQYF	TRBJ2-5	TRBV20-1	TRBD1	NA
TGCAGCGCCTTACAGGGGAACACTGAAGCTTTCTTT	CSALQGNTEAFF	TRBJ1-1	TRBV29-1	NA	many
TGTGCCAGCAGCAAGCCCCCTTCTAACTATGGCTACACCTTC	CASSKPPSNYGYTF	TRBJ1-2	TRBV21-1	NA	NA
TGTGCCAGCAGGCCCTCAGACAGTTTGACCCAGTACTTC	CASRPSDSLTQYF	TRBJ2-5	TRBV12-3/TRBV12-4	NA	NA
TGCAGTGCTTTTCCCGGGACACTGAGCAATCAGCCCCAGCATTTT	CSAFPGTLSNQPQHF	TRBJ1-5	TRBV20-1	NA	NA
TGCAGCGTTAATGAGGGTGGAACCGGGGAGCTGTTTTTT	CSVNEGGTGELFF	TRBJ2-2	TRBV29-1	NA	few
TGTGCCAGCAGCCCCGGGACAGTCACAACTAATGAAAAACTGTTTTTT	CASSPGTVTTNEKLFF	TRBJ1-4	TRBV6-1	TRBD1	NA
TGTGCCAGCAGTTCCCTCGGCGGGGGGGGCTATGGCTACACCTTC	CASSSLGGGGYGYTF	TRBJ1-2	TRBV27	NA	many
TGTGCCAGCAGTGGGACTAGCTCGTCGGATACGCAGTATTTT	CASSGTSSSDTQYF	TRBJ2-3	TRBV6-1	TRBD2	few
TGTGCCAGCAGTTACAGGGGGGTAGATACGCAGTATTTT	CASSYRGVDTQYF	TRBJ2-3	TRBV25-1	TRBD1	few
TGCAGTGCGTGGGGAGAAACGGACACCGGGGAGCTGTTTTTT	CSAWGETDTGELFF	TRBJ2-2	TRBV20-1	NA	few
TGCAGTGCTAGTAATCCCCATTCCCTCGGTGGGCAGTTCTTC	CSASNPHSLGGQFF	TRBJ2-1	TRBV20-1	NA	NA
TGCGCCAGCAGCCATCGAGGGACTAGCGGTCACACCGGGGAGCTGTTTTTT	CASSHRGTSGHTGELFF	TRBJ2-2	TRBV4-1	TRBD2	NA
TGTGCCAGCAGCCAACCGGGCAGCAACTCTGGAAACACCATATATTTT	CASSQPGSNSGNTIYF	TRBJ1-3	TRBV3-1	NA	NA
TGTGCCAGCAGGGATGAGGTCTTGGAGCTGTTTTTT	CASRDEVLELFF	TRBJ2-2	TRBV6-1	NA	NA
TGTGCCAGCAGCCTCCGGGACAATCGCTACGAGCAGTACTTC	CASSLRDNRYEQYF	TRBJ2-7	TRBV3-1	NA	few
TGTGCCACCAGTGACGTTACTAGCGGGAGGGCCTTGAACACCGGGGAGCTGTTTTTT	CATSDVTSGRALNTGELFF	TRBJ2-2	TRBV24-1	TRBD2	few
TGTGCCAGCAGCCTTAACACCGGAGAGACCGGGGAGCTGTTTTTT	CASSLNTGETGELFF	TRBJ2-2	TRBV11-2	NA	once
TGTGCCACAGCAATCTCCATGAACACTGAAGCTTTCTTT	CATAISMNTEAFF	TRBJ1-1	TRBV15	NA	NA
TGTGCCAGCAGTGAGTCGGGGGAGCCCCAGCATTTT	CASSESGEPQHF	TRBJ1-5	TRBV2	NA	NA
TGTGCCTGGGGACAGGGAAGTGTACAGCCCCAGCATTTT	CAWGQGSVQPQHF	TRBJ1-5	TRBV30	TRBD1	few
TGTGCCAGCAGTTACCGACTAGACTATGAGCAGTTCTTC	CASSYRLDYEQFF	TRBJ2-1	TRBV6-5	NA	NA
TGCAGTGCCCGAATCCGGGACGATGCGTTCTTC	CSARIRDDAFF	TRBJ2-1	TRBV20-1	NA	few
TGTGCCAGCAGTCTCTCGGGACCCACTGAAGCTTTCTTT	CASSLSGPTEAFF	TRBJ1-1	TRBV12-3/TRBV12-4	NA	few
TGTGCCAGCAGACTTGAGACAGAGTACGCCGGGGAGCTGTTTTTT	CASRLETEYAGELFF	TRBJ2-2	TRBV11-2	NA	NA
TGTGCCAGCAGCCAAGGCCTCGGGACAGTTTCCTATGGCTACACCTTC	CASSQGLGTVSYGYTF	TRBJ1-2	TRBV3-1	TRBD1	few
TGTGCCAGCAGCCAGGGTTGGCAACAGTTCTTC	CASSQGWQQFF	TRBJ2-1	TRBV3-1	NA	few
TGCAGTGCTAGAGACCCCGGGCGCTACAATGAGCAGTTCTTC	CSARDPGRYNEQFF	TRBJ2-1	TRBV20-1	NA	few